This entry concerns a single T cell receptor beta chain. The target of this receptor is not known. No per-base quality is available; no much larger clone lies one base away. The data were obtained in a study of immune evolution from preneoplasia to lung adenocarcinoma (dated by TCRdb to the early 2020s). For context, the study as a whole: The study combined immune gene expression, TCR sequencing and multiplex immunofluorescence to profile immune contexture across lung adenocarcinoma precursors and invasive adenocarcinoma. Resected precursor lesions (AAH, AIS, MIA) and invasive adenocarcinomas were each compared against paired morphologically normal lung tissue. The sample size depended on which specimens were available, not on a prior power calculation. The immune data were combined with whole exome sequencing and methylation data from the same cohort of nodules. The overall cohort comprised 45 to 65 patients with pulmonary nodules who underwent surgical resection. The TCR sequencing data were obtained from 51 patients. It was reported in the study that under 110 samples were used for TCR sequencing. POLYSOLVER was used to infer class I HLA alleles from exome data, and LOHHLA was used to detect allele-specific HLA loss. Findings and caveats that apply to the study as a whole: Normal lung had the highest top T cell clone frequencies, and these frequencies appeared to fall progressively from AAH through AIS, MIA and invasive adenocarcinoma. Because every patient came from Japan and China, how well the results apply to Western populations was uncertain. The highest clonality was observed in normal lung, whereas higher T cell density and diversity but lower clonality appeared to be present in later-stage lesions. The findings were based on association rather than direct causation, and larger cohorts with long-term follow-up and longitudinal biopsies were deemed needed.

Patients underwent resection in Japan or China between about 2014 and 2017. Two lung cancer pathologists independently reviewed H&E slides to confirm the histologic diagnosis of every case. DNA was isolated from FFPE tissue using the AllPrep DNA/RNA FFPE Kit. The immunoSEQ hsTCRbeta Kit was used to sequence TCR beta CDR3 regions from DNA. On the authors' methods: The ImmunoSEQ Analyzer was used to analyse the TCR sequencing data. T cell clonality was defined as 1 minus Pielou's evenness, calculated on productive rearrangements. The inverse Simpson index, applied to productive templates, was used to measure T cell diversity. T cell density was defined as TCR beta template counts normalized to usable DNA, with usable DNA estimated by amplification and sequencing of housekeeping genes. Two-sided Kruskal-Wallis tests were used to compare TCR metrics between histologic stages. The clones in this table, taken by TCRdb from immuneACCESS, are in-frame only. Not every clone is retained; where verified, under half of the shortfall comes from an unresolved V gene, and the cause of the rest is unknown. V and J calls and clone size are as listed in that table; D and trimming were resolved from the DNA. Across this sample there are some 7,800 clones, with 75% to 80% seen only once. Together, the top ten hold roughly 7.9% of the sample.

Ends trimmed: V by 6 bases, J by 2 bases; bases unmatched to a gene: 9. CDR1 and CDR2 were assigned from the germline V gene as ENHRY and SYGVKD. From the cysteine up to the phenylalanine, the CDR3 has a length of 15 residues. Solely the CDR3 DNA is kept, with 45 bases framed from the first base. Sequenced material: FFPE adjacent normal lung tissue. The sequence derives from a person aged 55-85 years with lung adenocarcinoma. The sequence is built from TRBV10-3 and TRBJ1-2; 7 bases in between match TRBD1. The nucleotide sequence reads as follows: TGTGCCATCAGGGAAACCGGGACAGTGAACTATGGCTACACCTTC. Translated, this gives CAIRETGTVNYGYTF.